This entry describes one TCR beta chain. Its target is not known. Sample time point: healthy volunteer bleed at 2 weeks. The authors' total RNA extraction used unfractionated whole blood. Individual cDNA molecules received unique molecular identifiers in the library. TCRdb fed the RACE reads into MiXCR, producing one record per CDR3 protein. The sample has roughly 130,000 distinct CDR3 sequences, roughly 9.5% seen once. The data belong to a study of human T cells and chemical hapten exposure. Study details: Per-sample TCR yield variation was attributed mainly to small pooled library volume differences.

The CDR3 runs 11 residues. Trimming left V 4 bases short and J 7 bases short, with 8 bases between. In germline, CDR1 is SQVTM, CDR2 ANQGSEA. General observations from the study: Following DPC sensitization, TCRs present above 1 in 1000 frequency showed no change.

The TCR sequence derives from a male donor in good health. Some clones in this sample may be carry-over from other donors' samples. The sequencing input was whole blood. This rearrangement joins TRBV29-1 to TRBJ2-1; D uncertain. The CDR3 spells CSVGKLNEQFF. DNA of the CDR3: TGCAGCGTTGGAAAATTAAATGAGCAGTTCTTC.